The 26 T cell receptor beta chains in this list originate from one sample, sequenced in a study of response to subunit inactivated influenza vaccine. TCRdb redid the calling of the RT-PCR reads with MiXCR, one entry per CDR3 protein. The sample includes about 570,000 distinct CDR3 sequences, about 12% of them seen just once. Sample: PBMCs from blood, taken on the day of vaccination. Every receptor here comes from a man in his fifties or sixties who received an inactivated influenza vaccine.

V usage is TRBV5-6 and J usage is TRBJ2-1; 13 bases are a match to TRBD2. Germline-derived CDR1 and CDR2 are SGHDT and YYEEEE. V lost 4 bases and J lost 8; bases outside the gene matches: 9. CDR3 length: 16 amino acids. The DNA for the CDR3 is TGTGCCAGCAGCGGCTCGGGACTAGCGGGGTGGGATGAGCAGTTCTTC. Residues: CASSGSGLAGWDEQFF.

This rearrangement joins TRBV5-1 to TRBJ2-5; D may correspond to TRBD1 or TRBD2 (5 bases each). Germline V gene data show CDR1 as SGHRS and CDR2 as YFSETQ. The CDR3 runs 13 residues. The V and J ends lost 0 bases and 7 bases respectively, with 10 bases between them. The chain's CDR3 is CASSLDPGGTQYF. The CDR3 DNA follows: TGCGCCAGCAGCTTGGACCCTGGGGGGACCCAGTACTTC.

This chain joins TRBV7-9 and TRBJ2-3; 8 bases line up with TRBD1. The V segment lost 5 bases and the J segment 3 bases; nucleotides outside the gene matches: 7. Germline CDR1 is SEHNR and CDR2 is FQNEAQ (reference sequence). The CDR3 is 15 residues long. DNA for the CDR3: TGTGCCAGCAGCCCATGGACAGGGACAACAGATACGCAGTATTTT. This gives the protein CASSPWTGTTDTQYF.

The chain uses TRBV7-2 and TRBJ2-7, with TRBD2 identical over 10 bases. Germline V gene lookup returns CDR1 SGHTA and CDR2 FQGNSA. V lost 3 bases and J lost 2; bases outside the gene matches: 4. This CDR3 is built from 15 residues. The CDR3: CASSFRTSGPYEQYF. The CDR3 nucleotides are TGTGCCAGCAGCTTCCGGACTAGCGGTCCCTACGAGCAGTACTTC.

The J gene is TRBJ1-1, the V gene TRBV20-1; maybe TRBD1 (6 bases). This CDR3 is 14 amino acids long. V was shortened by 2 bases and J by 0 bases, with 10 bases between the two germline ends. Germline V lookup: CDR1 DFQATT, CDR2 SNEGSKA (reference sequence). The CDR3 sequence: CSARRGHLNTEAFF. In DNA, the CDR3 is TGCAGTGCTAGACGGGGACATTTGAACACTGAAGCTTTCTTT.

This clonotype was found many times. This sequence joins TRBV5-1 and TRBJ1-2; D call uncertain. This CDR3 is built from 16 residues. V lost 0 bases and J 2 bases, leaving 14 bases between the germline ends. The germline CDR1 and CDR2 sequences are SGHRS and YFSETQ. The chain's CDR3 is CASSLEAGYRNYGYTF. CDR3 in DNA: TGCGCCAGCAGCTTGGAGGCTGGTTACAGAAACTATGGCTACACCTTC.

This clonotype has only a few counts. V gene TRBV7-2 combines with J gene TRBJ2-3; tentatively, D is TRBD2 (7 bases). This CDR3 is 16 amino acids long. With 5 bases removed from V and 7 bases from J, the gap between germline ends came to 22 bases. Per the germline V gene, CDR1 is SGHTA and CDR2 is FQGNSA. The CDR3 spells CASSPFEGGGRHTQYF. CDR3 nucleotide sequence: TGTGCCAGCAGCCCCTTCGAGGGGGGGGGCAGGCATACGCAGTATTTT.

This clonotype came up a few times. This chain connects TRBV7-2 to TRBJ2-7, with D possibly TRBD2 on 7 matching bases. V lost 1 base and J lost 0, with 10 bases in between. The V gene's germline CDR1 is SGHTA and CDR2 FQGNSA. This CDR3 has 15 amino acids. CDR3 sequence (DNA): TGTGCCAGCAGCTTAGAGGGGGGGCGCTCCTACGAGCAGTACTTC. It codes for CASSLEGGRSYEQYF.

V gene TRBV6-5 combines with J gene TRBJ2-1, with a tentative D call TRBD1 (6 bases). The V gene lost 2 bases and the J gene lost 6 bases, with 17 bases spanning the gap. CDR1 MNHEY and CDR2 SVGAGI come from the germline V gene. The CDR3 contains 16 residues. The CDR3 bases are TGTGCCAGCAGTTACCCCCGGCAGGGGAAAGGCAATGAGCAGTTCTTC. Translating it yields CASSYPRQGKGNEQFF.

The gene calls are TRBV4-1 and TRBJ1-3, with D perhaps matching TRBD1 (5 bases). The CDR3 extends over 14 amino acids. V lost 7 bases and J lost 0, with 10 bases in between. Germline V lookup: CDR1 MGHRA, CDR2 YSYEKL. CDR3 sequence reads: CASTPGHSGNTIYF. The CDR3 bases are TGCGCCAGCACCCCAGGGCACTCTGGAAACACCATATATTTT.

This clonotype has a count of ten or more. The V and J genes are TRBV5-1 and TRBJ1-2; no clear D. In germline, CDR1 is SGHRS, CDR2 YFSETQ. Trimming removed 0 bases at V and 4 bases at J, with 10 bases between. The CDR3 is 14 amino acids. The CDR3 bases are TGCGCCAGCAGCTTGGATGGACGGAGCTATGGCTACACCTTC. It specifies CASSLDGRSYGYTF.

The chain links TRBV7-9 to TRBJ2-4, with D tentatively TRBD2 (6 bases). Germline CDR1 SEHNR, CDR2 FQNEAQ (reference sequence). The CDR3 spans 15 residues. The V and J ends lost 5 bases and 0 bases respectively, with 11 bases between them. Here the CDR3 DNA reads TGTGCCAGCAGCCTTATCGGGGGAGCCAAAAACATTCAGTACTTC. Amino acid sequence: CASSLIGGAKNIQYF. Looking up the rest from reference TRBV7-9 and TRBJ2-4 gives the full variable domain: DTGVSQNPRHKITKRGQNVTFRCDPISEHNRLYWYRQTLGQGPEFLTYFQNEAQLEKSRLLSDRFSAERPKGSFSTLEIQRTEQGDSAMYLCASSLIGGAKNIQYFGAGTRLSVL.

Only a few counts were recorded for this clonotype. The genes are TRBV20-1 and TRBJ1-5, with 7 nucleotides matching TRBD1. Trimming took 5 bases from V and 1 from J; bases not matched to a gene: 8. Per the germline V gene, CDR1 is DFQATT and CDR2 is SNEGSKA (reference sequence). The CDR3 has 15 residues. The CDR3 loop reads CSAAAGQTSNQPQHF. CDR3 nucleotide sequence: TGCAGTGCTGCGGCGGGACAGACGAGCAATCAGCCCCAGCATTTT.

In this sample, this clonotype turned up many times. The gene calls are TRBV11-2 and TRBJ2-1; D may be TRBD2 (6 bases). The CDR3 length is 16 residues. CDR1 and CDR2 (germline): SGHAT, FQNNGV. Trimming pared 2 bases from V and 0 bases from J, leaving 11 bases between. CDR3 sequence reads: CASSLSSGSSYNEQFF. CDR3 nucleotides: TGTGCCAGCAGCTTAAGTAGCGGAAGCTCCTACAATGAGCAGTTCTTC.

This clonotype has at least ten counts. The chain has TRBV7-3 and TRBJ2-3; weak D call: TRBD2 (6 bases). CDR1 is SGHTA, CDR2 FQGTGA, per germline. This CDR3 is built from 15 residues. V lost 0 bases to trimming and J lost 6 bases, with 13 bases between them. CDR3 in amino acids: CASSLTGSAGDTQYF. In DNA, the CDR3 is TGTGCCAGCAGCTTAACAGGGAGCGCGGGGGATACGCAGTATTTT.

V is TRBV9 and J is TRBJ2-4; weak D call: TRBD1 (5 bases). CDR3 length equals 14 residues. V lost 0 bases, J lost 8 bases, and 12 bases lay in between. Germline V gene data show CDR1 as SGDLS and CDR2 as YYNGEE. This chain's CDR3 is CASSVDRNVDIQYF. Here the CDR3 DNA reads TGTGCCAGCAGCGTAGACAGGAATGTAGACATTCAGTACTTC. Together with reference TRBV9 and TRBJ2-4, the CDR3 gives the full variable domain: DSGVTQTPKHLITATGQRVTLRCSPRSGDLSVYWYQQSLDQGLQFLIQYYNGEERAKGNILERFSAQQFPDLHSELNLSSLELGDSALYFCASSVDRNVDIQYFGAGTRLSVL.

Only a few counts were recorded for this clonotype. This chain links TRBV7-2 with TRBJ2-2, with 9 bases matching TRBD1. The CDR3 is 15 amino acids. CDR1 SGHTA and CDR2 FQGNSA come from the germline V gene. The trim removed 5 bases at V and 8 bases at J, leaving 9 bases unmatched. CDR3 bases: TGTGCCAGCAGCCCCCGGGACAGGGTCAGGGGGGAGCTGTTTTTT. Translating it yields CASSPRDRVRGELFF.

This clonotype appeared a few times. V is TRBV2 and J is TRBJ2-3; perhaps D is TRBD1 or TRBD2 (7 bases each). Per germline, CDR1 SNHLY and CDR2 FYNNEI. This CDR3 spans 14 amino acids. V was pared by 5 bases and J by 2 bases, with 11 bases between. The CDR3 DNA is TGTGCCAGCAGTCAGGGGGGGATCACAGATACGCAGTATTTT. Its translation: CASSQGGITDTQYF.

The chain links TRBV5-1 to TRBJ2-2; 8 bases fit TRBD1. The CDR3 length is 15 residues. V lost 6 bases and J lost 3; bases outside the gene matches: 7. CDR1 is SGHRS and CDR2 is YFSETQ in the germline V gene. This CDR3 is CASNLRTGYTGELFF. The DNA of the CDR3 is TGCGCCAGCAACCTACGGACAGGGTACACCGGGGAGCTGTTTTTT.

This clonotype was picked up a small number of times. The rearrangement links TRBV4-1 to TRBJ2-1; 7 bases are a match to TRBD1. Trimming took 5 bases from V and 0 from J; bases not matched to a gene: 7. This CDR3 is built from 16 residues. Germline CDR1 is MGHRA and CDR2 is YSYEKL. The CDR3 nucleotides read TGCGCCAGCAGCTCCGGGACAGCTGCCTCCTACAATGAGCAGTTCTTC. The encoded protein is CASSSGTAASYNEQFF.

This clonotype has at least ten counts. This sequence joins TRBV5-1 and TRBJ2-1; D is possibly TRBD1 (7 bases). The CDR3 consists of 15 residues. Deletions cut 8 bases from V and 7 bases from J, with 22 bases between. Germline loops: CDR1 SGHRS, CDR2 YFSETQ. For the CDR3, the DNA is TGCGCCAGTCAGCCGGCGGCAGGGGGGTTAAATGAGCAGTTCTTC. Its translation is CASQPAAGGLNEQFF.

This sequence joins TRBV6-2 or TRBV6-3 and TRBJ1-1; TRBD1 matches at 10 bases. V gave up 7 bases and J gave up 2 bases; unmatched junction bases: 4. Germline assignment: CDR1 MNHEY and CDR2 SVGEGT. CDR3 length equals 14 residues. The chain's CDR3 is CASKTGGPNTEAFF. CDR3 DNA: TGTGCCAGCAAGACAGGGGGCCCTAACACTGAAGCTTTCTTT.

This clonotype was detected only a few times. This rearrangement joins TRBV20-1 to TRBJ2-3; D is ambiguous. CDR3 length: 12 amino acids. The germline V gene encodes CDR1 DFQATT and CDR2 SNEGSKA (reference sequence). The V gene lost 6 bases and the J gene lost 1 base, with 8 bases spanning the gap. The CDR3 loop reads CSAPERTDTQYF. The CDR3 DNA reads TGCAGTGCCCCGGAACGCACAGATACGCAGTATTTT.

In its sample, this clonotype was seen many times. The V call is TRBV27, the J call TRBJ1-2; D gene uncertain. The CDR3 has 15 residues. Trimming shortened V by 4 bases and J by 8 bases, and 20 bases separated the two germline ends. In germline, CDR1 is MNHEY, CDR2 SMNVEV (reference sequence). Here the CDR3 reads CASSYYPGITEGYTF. CDR3 bases: TGTGCCAGCAGTTACTACCCGGGGATAACGGAGGGCTACACCTTC.

V gene TRBV5-1 combines with J gene TRBJ2-5; 7 bases line up with TRBD2. The germline gives CDR1 SGHRS, CDR2 YFSETQ. This CDR3 region has 11 residues. V gave up 6 bases and J gave up 5 bases; unmatched junction bases: 1. The CDR3 region is CASTREETQYF. In DNA form, the CDR3 reads TGCGCCAGCACGCGGGAGGAGACCCAGTACTTC.

This clonotype was observed at least ten times. This chain uses TRBV24-1 with TRBJ2-7; 12 bases align to TRBD2. Trimming at V came to 8 bases and at J to 3 bases, leaving 7 bases not matched to a gene. From germline, CDR1 is KGHDR and CDR2 SFDVKD. This CDR3 has 15 amino acids. CDR3 bases: TGTGCCACCATCGGACTAGCGGGGCCCCGCTACGAGCAGTACTTC. This encodes CATIGLAGPRYEQYF.